The 9 T cell receptor beta chains given below trace back to one sample, sequenced in a study of blood T cell repertoires in COVID-19. Sequencing used immunoSEQ multiplex PCR; TCRdb keeps in-frame clones, though not all of them. In the table there are about 140,000 clones, over 60% of which are singletons. Sequencing used peripheral blood. These receptors were taken from a man between 45 and 60 years old with acute or convalescent COVID-19.

The sample holds one count of this clone. This chain joins TRBV19 and TRBJ1-4; D not resolved. This CDR3 is 18 amino acids long. Deletions cut 6 bases from V and 0 bases from J, with 20 bases between. Germline V gives CDR1 LNHDA, CDR2 SQIVND (reference sequence). This chain's CDR3 is CASSDRPVHKATNEKLFF. CDR3 bases: TGTGCCAGTAGCGATCGCCCAGTACATAAAGCAACTAATGAAAAACTGTTTTTT. Full variable domain (outside the CDR3, taken from reference TRBV19 and TRBJ1-4): DGGITQSPKYLFRKEGQNVTLSCEQNLNHDAMYWYRQDPGQGLRLIYYSQIVNDFQKGDIAEGYSVSREKKESFPLTVTSAQKNPTAFYLCASSDRPVHKATNEKLFFGSGTQLSVL.

The chain couples TRBV30 to TRBJ1-1, with TRBD1 matching 11 bases. The ends lost 1 base at V and 3 bases at J; junction bases unmatched: 1. The germline V gene has CDR1 GTSNPN and CDR2 SVGIG (reference sequence). The CDR3 length is 14 residues. The CDR3 here is CAWSGDRGYTEAFF. The CDR3 DNA reads as TGTGCCTGGAGTGGGGACAGGGGGTACACTGAAGCTTTCTTT.

J is TRBJ2-1 and V is TRBV7-9, with TRBD2 identical over 7 bases. The length of the CDR3 is 16 residues. The junction had 8 bases not matched to a gene; V was cut back by 1 base and J by 5 bases. Germline V lookup: CDR1 SEHNR, CDR2 FQNEAQ (reference sequence). CDR3 in DNA: TGTGCCAGCAGCTTAGGTTTGGCTAGCGGAAACAATGAGCAGTTCTTC. It specifies CASSLGLASGNNEQFF.

The V and J genes are TRBV5-1 and TRBJ2-5; tentative D call: TRBD1 (6 bases). The V end lost 4 bases, the J end lost 5 bases, and 18 bases lay between the germline ends. This CDR3 is 15 amino acids long. CDR1 and CDR2 (germline): SGHRS, YFSETQ. The CDR3: CASSPYRDIGETQYF. In DNA form, the CDR3 reads TGCGCCAGCAGCCCTTACAGGGACATCGGGGAGACCCAGTACTTC.

The chain is built from TRBV6-5 and TRBJ1-6; D possibly corresponds to TRBD1 (5 bases). From germline, CDR1 is MNHEY and CDR2 SVGAGI. The CDR3 runs to 15 residues. V lost 6 bases and J lost 9, with 18 bases in between. Here the CDR3 reads CASSQSGGGSSPLHF. DNA for the CDR3: TGTGCCAGCAGCCAAAGCGGGGGTGGAAGTTCACCCCTCCACTTT.

This sequence joins TRBV24-1 and TRBJ2-7; the D gene is possibly TRBD1 (6 bases). V lost 2 bases and J lost 4, with 8 bases in between. Germline CDR1 reads KGHDR; CDR2 reads SFDVKD. The CDR3 runs to 13 residues. CDR3: CATSDYRVYEQYF. Written as DNA, the CDR3 is TGTGCCACCAGTGATTACAGGGTGTACGAGCAGTACTTC.

For the CDR3, the DNA is TGTGCCTGGAGTGGAGGGACAGCAACTAATGAAAAACTGTTTTTT. Translation gives CAWSGGTATNEKLFF. This chain uses TRBV30 with TRBJ1-4; 7 bases agree with TRBD1. This CDR3 is built from 15 residues. The germline CDR1 and CDR2 sequences are GTSNPN and SVGIG (reference sequence). Trimming took 1 base from V and 0 from J; bases not matched to a gene: 2.

This clone was detected a few times. The genes are TRBV19 and TRBJ2-7; 7 bases line up with TRBD1. CDR3 length: 14 residues. After removal of 8 bases from V and 2 bases from J, the junction contained 9 bases not matched to a gene. Germline CDR1 LNHDA, CDR2 SQIVND (reference sequence). CDR3 amino acids: CASGPTGSAYEQYF. The CDR3 DNA reads TGTGCCAGTGGGCCGACAGGGAGTGCCTACGAGCAGTACTTC.

The CDR3 DNA sequence: TGTGCTTTAGGCCAGGTATACAATGAGCAGTTCTTC. Its protein is CALGQVYNEQFF. V gene TRBV2 combines with J gene TRBJ2-1; no clear D. Looked up from germline, CDR1 is SNHLY and CDR2 is FYNNEI. The CDR3 covers 12 residues.